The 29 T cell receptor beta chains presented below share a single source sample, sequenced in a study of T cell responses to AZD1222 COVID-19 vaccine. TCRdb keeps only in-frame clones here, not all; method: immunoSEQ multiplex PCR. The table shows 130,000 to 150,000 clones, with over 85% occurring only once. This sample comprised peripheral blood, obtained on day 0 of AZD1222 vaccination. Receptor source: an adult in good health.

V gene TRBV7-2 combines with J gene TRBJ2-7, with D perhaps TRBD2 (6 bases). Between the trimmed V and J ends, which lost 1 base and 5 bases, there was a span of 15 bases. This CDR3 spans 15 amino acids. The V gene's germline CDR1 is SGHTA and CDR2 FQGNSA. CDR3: CASSLDGLARNEQYF. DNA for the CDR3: TGTGCCAGCAGCTTAGACGGCCTAGCGCGGAACGAGCAGTACTTC.

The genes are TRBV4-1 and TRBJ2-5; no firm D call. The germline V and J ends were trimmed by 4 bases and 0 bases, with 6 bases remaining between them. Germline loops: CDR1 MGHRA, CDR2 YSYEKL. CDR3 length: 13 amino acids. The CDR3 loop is CASSLTYQETQYF. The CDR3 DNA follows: TGCGCCAGCAGCCTGACGTACCAAGAGACCCAGTACTTC.

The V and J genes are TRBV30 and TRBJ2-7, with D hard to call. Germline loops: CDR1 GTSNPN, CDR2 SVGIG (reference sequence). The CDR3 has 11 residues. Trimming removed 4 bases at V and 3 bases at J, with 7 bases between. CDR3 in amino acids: CAWKVDYEQYF. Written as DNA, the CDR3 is TGTGCCTGGAAGGTGGACTACGAGCAGTACTTC.

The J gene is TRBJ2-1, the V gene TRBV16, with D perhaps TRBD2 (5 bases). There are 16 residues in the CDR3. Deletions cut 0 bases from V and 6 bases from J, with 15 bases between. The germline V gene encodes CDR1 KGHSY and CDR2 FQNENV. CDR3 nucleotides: TGTGCCAGCAGCCAATCTAGGCGGCTTGAGGGCAATGAGCAGTTCTTC. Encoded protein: CASSQSRRLEGNEQFF.

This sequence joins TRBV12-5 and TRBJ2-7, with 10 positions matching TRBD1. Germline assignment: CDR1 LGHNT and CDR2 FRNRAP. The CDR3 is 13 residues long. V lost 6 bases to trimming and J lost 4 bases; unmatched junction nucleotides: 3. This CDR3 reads CASGRDRGYEQYF. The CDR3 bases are TGTGCTAGTGGGCGGGACAGGGGATACGAGCAGTACTTC.

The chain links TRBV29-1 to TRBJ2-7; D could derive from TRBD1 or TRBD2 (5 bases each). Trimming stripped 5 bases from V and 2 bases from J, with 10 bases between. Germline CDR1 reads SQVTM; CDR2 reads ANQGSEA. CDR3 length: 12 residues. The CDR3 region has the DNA TGCAGCGTTACCCCGGGACCCTACGAGCAGTACTTC. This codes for CSVTPGPYEQYF.

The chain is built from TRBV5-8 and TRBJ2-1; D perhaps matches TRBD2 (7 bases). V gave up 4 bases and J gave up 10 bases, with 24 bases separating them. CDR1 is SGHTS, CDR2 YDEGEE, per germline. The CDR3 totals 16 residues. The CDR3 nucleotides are TGTGCCAGCAGCCCAAAGAGCAGGGGAGGGTCGGAGGAGCAGTTCTTC. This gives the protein CASSPKSRGGSEEQFF.

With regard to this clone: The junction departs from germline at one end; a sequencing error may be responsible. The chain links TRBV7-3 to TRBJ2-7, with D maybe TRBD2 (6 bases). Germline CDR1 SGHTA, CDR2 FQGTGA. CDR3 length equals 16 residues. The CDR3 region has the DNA TGTGCCAGCAGCTTAACGGGGGACGGGAGCTCCCACGAGCAGTACTTC. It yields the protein CASSLTGDGSSHEQYF.

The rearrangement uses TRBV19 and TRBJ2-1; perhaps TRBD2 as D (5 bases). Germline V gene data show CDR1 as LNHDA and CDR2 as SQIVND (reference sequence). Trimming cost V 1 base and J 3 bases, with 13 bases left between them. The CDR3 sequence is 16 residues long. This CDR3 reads CASSIVRVASYNEQFF. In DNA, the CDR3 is TGTGCCAGTAGTATAGTTAGAGTAGCGAGCTACAATGAGCAGTTCTTC.

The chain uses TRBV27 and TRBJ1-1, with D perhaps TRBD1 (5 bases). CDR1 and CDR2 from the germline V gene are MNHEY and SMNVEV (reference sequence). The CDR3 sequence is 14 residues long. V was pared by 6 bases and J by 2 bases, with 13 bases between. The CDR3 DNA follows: TGTGCCAGCAGATCTGCGGGGGGAAACACTGAAGCTTTCTTT. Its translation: CASRSAGGNTEAFF.

The CDR3 DNA reads as TGTGCCAGTAGTATACTATTTCGACAGTCTCAGTACGAGCAGTACTTC. This gives the protein CASSILFRQSQYEQYF. The V call is TRBV19, the J call TRBJ2-7; D might be TRBD1 (5 bases). The germline V gene encodes CDR1 LNHDA and CDR2 SQIVND (reference sequence). Trimming cost V 2 bases and J 4 bases, with 18 bases left between them. This CDR3 spans 16 amino acids.

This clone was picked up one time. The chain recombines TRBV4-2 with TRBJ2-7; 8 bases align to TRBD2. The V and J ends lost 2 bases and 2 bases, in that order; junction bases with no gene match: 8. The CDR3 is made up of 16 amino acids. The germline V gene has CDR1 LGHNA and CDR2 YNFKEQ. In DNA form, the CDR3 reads TGTGCCAGCAGCCAATCACTAGCGGAAAGGACCTACGAGCAGTACTTC. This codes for CASSQSLAERTYEQYF.

CDR3 sequence (DNA): TGTGCCAGTAGGCCGGGGCAGGGGATGGGTGAAGCTTTCTTT. Amino acids: CASRPGQGMGEAFF. The chain employs TRBV19 and TRBJ1-1, with D possibly TRBD1 on 6 matching bases. V was pared by 6 bases and J by 7 bases, with 18 bases between. CDR1 LNHDA and CDR2 SQIVND come from the germline V gene (reference sequence). The CDR3 is 14 residues long.

CDR3 protein: CASSPQGTSTAQYF. CDR3 bases: TGTGCCAGCAGCCCACAAGGGACTTCCACTGCGCAGTATTTT. The chain has TRBV7-3 and TRBJ2-3; maybe TRBD2 (6 bases). The CDR3 has 14 residues. CDR1 is SGHTA, CDR2 FQGTGA, per germline. Trimming removed 5 bases at V and 10 bases at J, with 19 bases between. Full variable domain (rest looked up from reference TRBV7-3 and TRBJ2-3): GAGVSQTPSNKVTEKGKYVELRCDPISGHTALYWYRQSLGQGPEFLIYFQGTGAADDSGLPNDRFFAVRPEGSVSTLKIQRTERGDSAVYLCASSPQGTSTAQYFGPGTRLTVL.

The CDR3 sequence is CASSLMTSYEQYF. The CDR3 DNA reads TGTGCCAGCAGTTTAATGACCTCGTACGAGCAGTACTTC. The chain uses TRBV27 and TRBJ2-7; unclear D gene. The CDR3 consists of 13 residues. Between the trimmed V and J ends, which lost 2 bases and 4 bases, there was a span of 9 bases. The germline gives CDR1 MNHEY, CDR2 SMNVEV (reference sequence).

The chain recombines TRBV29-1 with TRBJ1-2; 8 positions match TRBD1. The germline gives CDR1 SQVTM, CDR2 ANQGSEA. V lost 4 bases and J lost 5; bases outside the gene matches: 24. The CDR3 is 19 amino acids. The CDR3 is CSVVILSRGTGQDLYGYTF. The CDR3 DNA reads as TGCAGCGTTGTTATCTTGAGTAGAGGGACAGGTCAGGATCTTTATGGCTACACCTTC.

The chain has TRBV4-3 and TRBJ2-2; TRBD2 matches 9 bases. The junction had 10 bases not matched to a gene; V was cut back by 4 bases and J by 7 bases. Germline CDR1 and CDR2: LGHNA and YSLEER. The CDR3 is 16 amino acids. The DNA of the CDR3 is TGCGCCAGCAGCCTAGTGGCTAGCGGGACGAACGGGGAGCTGTTTTTT. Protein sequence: CASSLVASGTNGELFF.

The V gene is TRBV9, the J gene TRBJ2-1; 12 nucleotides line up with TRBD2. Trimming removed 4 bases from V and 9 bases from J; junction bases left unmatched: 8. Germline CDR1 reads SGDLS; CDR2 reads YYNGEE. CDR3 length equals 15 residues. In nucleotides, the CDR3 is TGTGCCAGCAGCCGTCGACTAGCGGGAGTACCTGAGCAGTTCTTC. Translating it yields CASSRRLAGVPEQFF.

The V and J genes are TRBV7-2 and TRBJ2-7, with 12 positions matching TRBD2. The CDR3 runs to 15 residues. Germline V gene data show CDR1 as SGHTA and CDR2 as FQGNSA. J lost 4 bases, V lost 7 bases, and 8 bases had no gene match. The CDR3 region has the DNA TGTGCCAGCACCTCTAGCGGGAGGGCTTCTTACGAGCAGTACTTC. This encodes CASTSSGRASYEQYF.

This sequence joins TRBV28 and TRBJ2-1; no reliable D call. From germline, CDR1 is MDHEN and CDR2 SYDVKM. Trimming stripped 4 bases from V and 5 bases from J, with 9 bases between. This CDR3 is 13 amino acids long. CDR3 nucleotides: TGTGCCAGCAGTTCCCCCCTCCACAATGAGCAGTTCTTC. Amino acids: CASSSPLHNEQFF.

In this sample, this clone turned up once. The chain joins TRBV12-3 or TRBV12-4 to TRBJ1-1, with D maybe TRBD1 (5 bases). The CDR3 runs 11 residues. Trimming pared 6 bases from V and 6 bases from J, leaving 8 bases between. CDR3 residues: CASRAGPEAFF. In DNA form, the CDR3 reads TGTGCCAGCAGGGCGGGGCCTGAAGCTTTCTTT.

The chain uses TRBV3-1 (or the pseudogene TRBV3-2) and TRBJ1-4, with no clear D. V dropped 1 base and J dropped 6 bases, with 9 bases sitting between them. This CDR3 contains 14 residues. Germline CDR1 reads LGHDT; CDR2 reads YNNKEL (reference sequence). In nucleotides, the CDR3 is TGTGCCAGCAGCCAAGTGAGTGGGGATGAAAAACTGTTTTTT. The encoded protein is CASSQVSGDEKLFF.

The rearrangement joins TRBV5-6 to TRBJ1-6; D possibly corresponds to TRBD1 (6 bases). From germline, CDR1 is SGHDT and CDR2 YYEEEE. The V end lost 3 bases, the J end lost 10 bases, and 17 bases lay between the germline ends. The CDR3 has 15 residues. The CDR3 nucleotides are TGTGCCAGCAGCTCCGGACAGCTGCTGAGCTCACCCCTCCACTTT. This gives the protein CASSSGQLLSSPLHF.

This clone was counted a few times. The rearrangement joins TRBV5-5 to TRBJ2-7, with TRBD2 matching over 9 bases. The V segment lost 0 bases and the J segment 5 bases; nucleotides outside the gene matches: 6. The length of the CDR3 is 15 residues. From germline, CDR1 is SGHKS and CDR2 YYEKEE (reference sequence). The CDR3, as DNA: TGTGCCAGCAGCTTGGCGTTAGCGGGAGCAGACGAGCAGTACTTC. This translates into CASSLALAGADEQYF.

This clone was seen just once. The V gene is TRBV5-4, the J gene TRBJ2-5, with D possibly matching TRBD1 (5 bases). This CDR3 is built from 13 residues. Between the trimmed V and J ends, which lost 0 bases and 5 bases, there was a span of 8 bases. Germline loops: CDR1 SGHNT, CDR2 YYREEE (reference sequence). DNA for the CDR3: TGTGCCAGCAGCTTGGTTGGGGCTGAGACCCAGTACTTC. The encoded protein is CASSLVGAETQYF.

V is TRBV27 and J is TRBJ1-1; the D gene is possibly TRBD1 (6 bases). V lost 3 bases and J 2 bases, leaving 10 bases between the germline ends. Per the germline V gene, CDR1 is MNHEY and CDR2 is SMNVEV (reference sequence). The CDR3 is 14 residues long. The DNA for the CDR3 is TGTGCCAGCAGTTTCACAGGGCGTAACACTGAAGCTTTCTTT. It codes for CASSFTGRNTEAFF.

Here the CDR3 DNA reads TGCGCCAGCAGCCAAGAGATCGTTGGACTAGGGGTCCTGACTTTC. It encodes CASSQEIVGLGVLTF. J is TRBJ2-6 and V is TRBV4-3, with 7 bases identical to TRBD2. Germline CDR1 and CDR2: LGHNA and YSLEER. The CDR3 has 15 amino acids. The J segment lost 13 bases and the V segment lost 0 bases, leaving 9 bases of the junction unmatched.

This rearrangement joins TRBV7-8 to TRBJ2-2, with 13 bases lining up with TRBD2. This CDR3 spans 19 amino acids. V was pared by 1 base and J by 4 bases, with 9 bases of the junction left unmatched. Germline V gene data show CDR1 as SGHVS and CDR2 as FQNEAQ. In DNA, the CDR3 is TGTGCCAGCAGCTTAGTGGATGGACTAGCGGGAGATGGCACCGGGGAGCTGTTTTTT. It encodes CASSLVDGLAGDGTGELFF.

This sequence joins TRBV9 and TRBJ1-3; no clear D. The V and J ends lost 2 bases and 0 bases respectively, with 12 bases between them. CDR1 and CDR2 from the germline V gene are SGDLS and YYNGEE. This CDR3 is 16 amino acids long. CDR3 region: CASSVYERYSGNTIYF. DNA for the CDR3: TGTGCCAGCAGCGTTTATGAGCGCTACTCTGGAAACACCATATATTTT.